This TCR beta chain is drawn from a study of OX40 agonist ivuxolimab in advanced cancers. Study context: Each dose-escalation patient presented with hepatocellular carcinoma, melanoma, renal cell or head and neck cancer. Participants could have had prior anti-PD-1, anti-PD-L1 or anti-CTLA-4 therapy, and around 43% had some.

With autoimmune disease history or systemic immunosuppression, patients were excluded. There are 16 residues in the CDR3. J lost 1 base, V lost 1 base, and 2 bases had no gene match. Germline values: CDR1 PRHDT, CDR2 FYEKMQ (reference sequence). TCRdb's table, derived via immunoSEQ multiplex PCR, lists solely in-frame clones and lacks some. The table lists some 16,000 clones, 80% to 85% of them singletons. The chain couples TRBV13 to TRBJ2-3, with 10 bases fitting TRBD1. Specimen: CD4+ or CD8+ T cells sorted from blood, collected in a trial of the OX40 agonist ivuxolimab. This TCR was recovered from an adult with an advanced solid tumor such as melanoma, head and neck, liver or kidney cancer. In DNA, the CDR3 is TGTGCCAGCAGCTTAGTTGGGACAGGGGGCACAGATACGCAGTATTTT. Translation: CASSLVGTGGTDTQYF.